Listed below are T cell receptor beta chains from one sample, sequenced in a study of blood T cell repertoires in COVID-19. Measured with immunoSEQ multiplex PCR; TCRdb has only the in-frame clones, and not every one. The sample records 200,000 to 250,000 clones, approximately 84% being singletons. The sample was PBMCs or T cells enriched from blood (not recorded which). The origin of the receptors is a man aged 35 to 55 who had recovered from COVID-19. Each CDR3 is given with its conserved first and last residue. The D gene is left open where the match is weak. Size is omitted from some rows. Given values are once, few, many or a class for expanded clones.

TRBV9	TRBD2	-	TRBJ2-1	CASSVEGLADEQFF	TGTGCCAGCAGCGTAGAGGGACTAGCGGATGAGCAGTTCTTC
TRBV21-1	-	once	TRBJ2-4	CASSKVVTLAKNIQYF	TGTGCCAGCAGCAAAGTTGTGACACTAGCCAAAAACATTCAGTACTTC
TRBV4-2	-	few	TRBJ1-1	CASSQDSLVVTEAFF	TGTGCCAGCAGTCAAGACAGTCTGGTTGTCACTGAAGCTTTCTTT
TRBV18	TRBD1	-	TRBJ1-3	CASSDRDSGNTIYF	TGTGCCAGCTCCGACCGGGACAGCGGAAACACCATATATTTT
TRBV18	TRBD2	-	TRBJ2-7	CASSPASGSYEQYF	TGTGCCAGCTCACCGGCTAGCGGATCCTACGAGCAGTACTTC
TRBV7-3	TRBD2	-	TRBJ2-1	CASSFRWSGGAAWKQFF	TGTGCCAGCAGCTTTAGATGGAGCGGGGGGGCCGCGTGGAAGCAGTTCTTC
TRBV28	-	once	TRBJ2-7	CASSLSGTEFSYEQYF	TGTGCCAGCAGTTTGTCAGGCACCGAATTCTCCTACGAGCAGTACTTC
TRBV5-4	-	-	TRBJ1-1	CASSLQSGNTEAFF	TGTGCCAGCAGCTTGCAATCAGGGAACACTGAAGCTTTCTTT
TRBV7-7	TRBD2	-	TRBJ2-2	CASSPGSGGTGELFF	TGTGCCAGCAGCCCCGGGAGCGGGGGCACCGGGGAGCTGTTTTTT
TRBV7-7	TRBD2	-	TRBJ2-1	CASSPGTSGNNEQFF	TGTGCTAGCAGCCCCGGGACTAGCGGTAACAATGAGCAGTTCTTC
TRBV30	TRBD1	-	TRBJ1-1	CAWSLTGGNTEAFF	TGTGCCTGGAGTCTTACAGGGGGCAACACTGAAGCTTTCTTT
TRBV24-1	TRBD1	-	TRBJ2-3	CATSETGGSDTQYF	TGTGCCACCAGTGAAACAGGGGGCTCAGATACGCAGTATTTT
TRBV7-6	TRBD2	-	TRBJ2-7	CASSLGTSGSYEQYF	TGTGCCAGCAGCTTAGGTACTAGCGGGTCCTACGAGCAGTACTTC
TRBV3-1/TRBV3-2	-	-	TRBJ2-1	CASSQERGDEQFF	TGTGCCAGCAGCCAAGAACGAGGCGATGAGCAGTTCTTC
TRBV13	-	-	TRBJ2-3	CASSPSTGTDTQYF	TGTGCCAGCAGCCCCAGTACGGGTACAGATACGCAGTATTTT
TRBV5-8	TRBD1	-	TRBJ1-1	CASSFYKGAKTEAFF	TGTGCCAGCAGCTTTTATAAGGGGGCAAAGACTGAAGCTTTCTTT
TRBV10-3	TRBD2	-	TRBJ2-3	CAISVRLAGEGDTQYF	TGTGCCATCAGTGTAAGGTTGGCGGGAGAAGGAGATACGCAGTATTTT
TRBV10-3	TRBD1	-	TRBJ1-3	CAISVRGGYGNTIYF	TGTGCCATCAGCGTACGAGGGGGCTATGGAAACACCATATATTTT
TRBV5-1	-	-	TRBJ1-1	CASSSRGGPGTEAFF	TGCGCCAGCAGCTCCCGCGGGGGTCCGGGTACTGAAGCTTTCTTT
TRBV11-3	TRBD2	-	TRBJ2-3	CASSFRLAGGPPDTQYF	TGTGCCAGCAGCTTCCGACTAGCGGGGGGCCCCCCAGATACGCAGTATTTT
TRBV9	-	-	TRBJ1-2	CASSVGLAANYGYTF	TGTGCCAGCAGCGTAGGGTTGGCAGCTAACTATGGCTACACCTTC
TRBV4-2	-	once	TRBJ1-3	CASSQDGALSGNTIYF	TGTGCCAGCAGCCAAGATGGGGCCCTCTCTGGAAACACCATATATTTT
TRBV5-4	TRBD1	-	TRBJ1-1	CASSTRGRDTEAFF	TGTGCCAGCAGCACCAGGGGGCGTGACACTGAAGCTTTCTTT
TRBV27	-	-	TRBJ2-2	CASSFSRTGELFF	TGTGCCAGCAGTTTTAGCAGAACCGGGGAGCTGTTTTTT
TRBV23-1	-	few	TRBJ2-5	CASSHGERYQETQYF	TGCGCCAGCAGTCACGGAGAACGTTACCAAGAGACCCAGTACTTC
TRBV3-1/TRBV3-2	TRBD2	-	TRBJ2-7	CASSRLGLAATYEQYF	TGTGCCAGCAGCCGCTTGGGACTAGCGGCCACCTACGAGCAGTACTTC
TRBV25-1	TRBD1	-	TRBJ2-5	CASRPGQGETQYF	TGTGCCAGCAGGCCCGGACAGGGGGAGACCCAGTACTTC
TRBV28	-	-	TRBJ2-5	CASSLIGGGGTQETQYF	TGTGCCAGCAGTTTAATAGGGGGAGGGGGTACCCAAGAGACCCAGTACTTC
TRBV7-9	-	-	TRBJ2-1	CASSLARNEQFF	TGTGCCAGCAGCTTAGCGCGGAATGAGCAGTTCTTC
TRBV3-1/TRBV3-2	TRBD1	few	TRBJ1-3	CASSRIQGANGNTIYF	TGTGCCAGCAGCCGGATACAGGGGGCAAATGGAAACACCATATATTTT
TRBV9	TRBD2	many	TRBJ2-3	CASSVLAGGPRVTQYF	TGTGCCAGCAGCGTTCTAGCGGGGGGGCCGAGGGTTACGCAGTATTTT
TRBV24-1	TRBD1	-	TRBJ1-5	CATSEQTGTAKIGGELNQPQHF	TGTGCCACCAGTGAACAAACCGGGACAGCTAAAATCGGAGGGGAGCTCAATCAGCCCCAGCATTTT
TRBV5-4	TRBD1	-	TRBJ2-7	CASSWGTAYEQYF	TGTGCCAGCAGCTGGGGGACAGCCTACGAGCAGTACTTC